This T cell receptor (beta chain) is from a study of blood T cell repertoires in COVID-19. As for the study in general: PBMCs, B-cell-depleted T cells, or T cells were the source of the cDNA or gDNA that made up the material.

This table comes from immunoSEQ multiplex PCR, and its TCRdb copy is limited to in-frame clones, with some not included. Among 220,000 or so clones, 86% were seen once, and the ten largest hold about 9.4%. This CDR3 contains 14 residues. The ends were cut back, 3 bases at V and 6 bases at J, with 12 bases in the middle. From germline, CDR1 is SEHNR and CDR2 FQNEAQ (reference sequence). This clone is a singleton in its sample. Sequencing was done on a sample of peripheral blood. The clonotype was recovered from a woman aged 45 to 65 with COVID-19, enrolled during active disease. The chain links TRBV7-9 to TRBJ1-5; D not resolved. The CDR3 region has the DNA TGTGCCAGCAGCTTGGGTGGATGGGCTCAGCCCCAGCATTTT. Translating it yields CASSLGGWAQPQHF.